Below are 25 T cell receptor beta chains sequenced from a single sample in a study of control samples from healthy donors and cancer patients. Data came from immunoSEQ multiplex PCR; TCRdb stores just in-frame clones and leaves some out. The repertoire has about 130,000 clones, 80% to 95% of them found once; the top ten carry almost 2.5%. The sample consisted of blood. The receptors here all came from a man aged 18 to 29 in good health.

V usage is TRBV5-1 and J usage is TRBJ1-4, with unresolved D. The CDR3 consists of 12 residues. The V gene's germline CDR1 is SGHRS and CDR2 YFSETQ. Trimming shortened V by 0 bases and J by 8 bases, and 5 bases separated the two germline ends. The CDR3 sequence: CASSLDREKLFF. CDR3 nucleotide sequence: TGCGCCAGCAGCTTGGACAGAGAAAAACTGTTTTTT.

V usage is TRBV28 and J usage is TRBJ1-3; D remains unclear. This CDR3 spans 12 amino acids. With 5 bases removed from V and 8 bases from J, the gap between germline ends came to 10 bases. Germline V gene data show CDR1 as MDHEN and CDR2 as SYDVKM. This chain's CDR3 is CASSARSDTIYF. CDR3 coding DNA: TGTGCCAGCAGTGCCCGGTCGGACACCATATATTTT.

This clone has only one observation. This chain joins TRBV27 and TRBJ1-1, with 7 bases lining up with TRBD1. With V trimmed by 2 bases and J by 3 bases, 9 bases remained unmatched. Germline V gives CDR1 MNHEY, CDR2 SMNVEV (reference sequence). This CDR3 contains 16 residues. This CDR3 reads CASSLRQGYVDTEAFF. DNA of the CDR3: TGTGCCAGCAGTTTAAGACAGGGATACGTCGACACTGAAGCTTTCTTT.

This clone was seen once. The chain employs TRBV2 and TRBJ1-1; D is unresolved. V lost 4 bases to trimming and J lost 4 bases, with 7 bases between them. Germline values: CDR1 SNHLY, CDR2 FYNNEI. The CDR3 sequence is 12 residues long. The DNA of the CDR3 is TGTGCCAGCAGTGCCCCGGTCACTGAAGCTTTCTTT. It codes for CASSAPVTEAFF.

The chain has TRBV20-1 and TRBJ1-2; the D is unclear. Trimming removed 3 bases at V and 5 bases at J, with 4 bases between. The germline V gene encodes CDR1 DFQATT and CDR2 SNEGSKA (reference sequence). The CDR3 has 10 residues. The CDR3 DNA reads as TGCAGTGCTAGTGGGTATGGCTACACCTTC. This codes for CSASGYGYTF.

For the CDR3, the DNA is TGTGCCAGCAGCCCCGAGGCAGCTGTGCCCTACGAGCAGTACTTC. Its translation is CASSPEAAVPYEQYF. The chain couples TRBV9 to TRBJ2-7; D is ambiguous. This CDR3 is built from 15 residues. CDR1 SGDLS and CDR2 YYNGEE come from the germline V gene. V was pared by 4 bases and J by 2 bases, with 16 bases between.

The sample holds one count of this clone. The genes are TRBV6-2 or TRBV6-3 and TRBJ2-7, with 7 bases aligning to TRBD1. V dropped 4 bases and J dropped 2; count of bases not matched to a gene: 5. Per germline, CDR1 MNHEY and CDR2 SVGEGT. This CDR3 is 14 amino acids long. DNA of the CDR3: TGTGCCAGCAGTTCGGACAGGCTAACCTACGAGCAGTACGTC. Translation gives CASSSDRLTYEQYV.

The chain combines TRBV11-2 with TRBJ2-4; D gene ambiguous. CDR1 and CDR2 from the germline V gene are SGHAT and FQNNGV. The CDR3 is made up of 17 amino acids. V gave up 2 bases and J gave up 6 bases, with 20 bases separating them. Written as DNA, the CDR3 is TGTGCCAGCAGCTTATGGGGAATATTAGAAATGGGAAACATTCAGTACTTC. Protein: CASSLWGILEMGNIQYF.

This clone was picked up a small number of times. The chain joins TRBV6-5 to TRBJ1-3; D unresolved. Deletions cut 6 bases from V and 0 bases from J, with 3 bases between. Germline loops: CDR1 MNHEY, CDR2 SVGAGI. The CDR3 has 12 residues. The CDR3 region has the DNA TGTGCCAGCAGCCTCTCTGGAAACACCATATATTTT. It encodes CASSLSGNTIYF.

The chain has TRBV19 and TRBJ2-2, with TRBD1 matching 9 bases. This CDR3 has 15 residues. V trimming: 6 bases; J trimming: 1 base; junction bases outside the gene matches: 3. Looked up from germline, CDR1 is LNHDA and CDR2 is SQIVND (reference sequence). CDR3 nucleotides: TGTGCCAGTAGACGGGGACAGGGGAACACCGGGGAGCTGTTTTTT. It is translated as CASRRGQGNTGELFF.

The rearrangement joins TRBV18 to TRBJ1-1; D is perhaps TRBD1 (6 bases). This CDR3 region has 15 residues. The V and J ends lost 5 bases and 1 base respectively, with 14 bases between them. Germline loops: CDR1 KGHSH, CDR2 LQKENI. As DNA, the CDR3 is TGTGCCAGCTCAACATACGGGACACAGAACACTGAAGCTTTCTTT. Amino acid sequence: CASSTYGTQNTEAFF.

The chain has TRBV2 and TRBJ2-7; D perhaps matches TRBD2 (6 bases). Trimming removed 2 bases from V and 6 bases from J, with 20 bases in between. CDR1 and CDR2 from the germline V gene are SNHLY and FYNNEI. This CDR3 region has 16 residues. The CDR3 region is CASSEFTGTASLEQYF. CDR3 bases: TGTGCCAGCAGTGAATTTACTGGGACTGCCTCTCTCGAGCAGTACTTC.

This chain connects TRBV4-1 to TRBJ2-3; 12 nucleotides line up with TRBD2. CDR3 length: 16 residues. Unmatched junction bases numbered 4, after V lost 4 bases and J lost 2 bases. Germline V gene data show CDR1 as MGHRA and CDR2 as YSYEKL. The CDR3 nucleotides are TGCGCCAGCAGCCCAGGACTAGCGGGGTACACAGATACGCAGTATTTT. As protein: CASSPGLAGYTDTQYF.

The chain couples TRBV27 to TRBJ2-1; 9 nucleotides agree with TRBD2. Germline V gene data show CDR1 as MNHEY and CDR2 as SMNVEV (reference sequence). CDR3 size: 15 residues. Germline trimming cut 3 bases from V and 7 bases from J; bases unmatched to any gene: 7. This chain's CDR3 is CASSFTASGMNEQFF. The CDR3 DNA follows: TGTGCCAGCAGTTTTACCGCTAGCGGGATGAATGAGCAGTTCTTC.

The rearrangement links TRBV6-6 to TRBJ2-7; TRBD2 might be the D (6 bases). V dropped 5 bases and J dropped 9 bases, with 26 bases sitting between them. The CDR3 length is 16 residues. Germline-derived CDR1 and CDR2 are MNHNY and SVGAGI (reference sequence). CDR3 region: CASSTGFGTGVRVQYF. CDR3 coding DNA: TGTGCCAGCAGTACAGGTTTTGGGACGGGGGTACGTGTGCAGTACTTC.

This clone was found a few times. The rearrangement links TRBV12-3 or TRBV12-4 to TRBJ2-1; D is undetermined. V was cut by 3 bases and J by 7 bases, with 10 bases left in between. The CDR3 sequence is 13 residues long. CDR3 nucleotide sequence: TGTGCCAGCAGTTTTAATAGATGGAATGAGCAGTTCTTC. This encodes CASSFNRWNEQFF.

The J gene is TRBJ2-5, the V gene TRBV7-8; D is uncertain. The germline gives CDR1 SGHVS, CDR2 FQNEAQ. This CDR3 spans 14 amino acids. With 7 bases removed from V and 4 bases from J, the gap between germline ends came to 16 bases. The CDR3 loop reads CASTVPGKAETQYF. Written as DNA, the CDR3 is TGTGCCAGCACCGTCCCAGGAAAGGCAGAGACCCAGTACTTC.

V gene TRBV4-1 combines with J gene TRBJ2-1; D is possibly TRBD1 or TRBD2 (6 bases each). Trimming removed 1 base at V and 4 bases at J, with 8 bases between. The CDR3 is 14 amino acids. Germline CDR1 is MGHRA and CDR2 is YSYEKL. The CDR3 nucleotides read TGCGCCAGCAGCCAAGGCGGGACATACAATGAGCAGTTCTTC. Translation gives CASSQGGTYNEQFF.

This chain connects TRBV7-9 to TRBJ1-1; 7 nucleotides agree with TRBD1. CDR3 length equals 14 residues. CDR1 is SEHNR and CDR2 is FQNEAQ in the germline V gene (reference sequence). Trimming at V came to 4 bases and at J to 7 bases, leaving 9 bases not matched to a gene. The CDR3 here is CASSSPPGGGEAFF. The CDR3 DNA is TGTGCCAGCAGCTCCCCGCCAGGGGGTGGTGAAGCTTTCTTT.

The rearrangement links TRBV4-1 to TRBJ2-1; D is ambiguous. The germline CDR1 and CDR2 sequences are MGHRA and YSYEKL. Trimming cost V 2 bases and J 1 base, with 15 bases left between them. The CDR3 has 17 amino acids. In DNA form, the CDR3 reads TGCGCCAGCAGCCAAACCTCGGGCCCGCGATCCTACAATGAGCAGTTCTTC. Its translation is CASSQTSGPRSYNEQFF.

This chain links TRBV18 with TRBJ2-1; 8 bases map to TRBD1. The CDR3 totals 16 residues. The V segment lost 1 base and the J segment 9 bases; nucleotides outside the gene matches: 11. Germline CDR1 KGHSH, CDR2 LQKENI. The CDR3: CASSPLSQGARSEQFF. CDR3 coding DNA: TGTGCCAGCTCACCACTTAGTCAGGGGGCTCGGAGTGAGCAGTTCTTC.

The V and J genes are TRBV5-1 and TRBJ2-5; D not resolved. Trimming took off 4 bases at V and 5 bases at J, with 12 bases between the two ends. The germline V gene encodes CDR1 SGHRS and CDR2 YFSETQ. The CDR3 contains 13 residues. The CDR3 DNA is TGCGCCAGCAGCCTCTGGCAAGAGGAGACCCAGTACTTC. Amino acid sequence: CASSLWQEETQYF.

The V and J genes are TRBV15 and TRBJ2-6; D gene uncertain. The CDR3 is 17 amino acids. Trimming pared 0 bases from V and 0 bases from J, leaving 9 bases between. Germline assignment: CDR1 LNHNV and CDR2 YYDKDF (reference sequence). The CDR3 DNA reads TGTGCCACCAGCAGAGAGGGCGGACGCTCTGGGGCCAACGTCCTGACTTTC. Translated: CATSREGGRSGANVLTF.

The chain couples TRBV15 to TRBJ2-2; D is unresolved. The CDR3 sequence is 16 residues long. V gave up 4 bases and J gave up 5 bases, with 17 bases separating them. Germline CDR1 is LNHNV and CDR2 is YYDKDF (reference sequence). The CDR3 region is CATSIDDDSETGELFF. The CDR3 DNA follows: TGTGCCACCAGCATAGATGATGACTCCGAGACCGGGGAGCTGTTTTTT. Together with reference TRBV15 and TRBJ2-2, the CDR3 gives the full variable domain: DAMVIQNPRYQVTQFGKPVTLSCSQTLNHNVMYWYQQKSSQAPKLLFHYYDKDFNNEADTPDNFQSRRPNTSFCFLDIRSPGLGDTAMYLCATSIDDDSETGELFFGEGSRLTVL.

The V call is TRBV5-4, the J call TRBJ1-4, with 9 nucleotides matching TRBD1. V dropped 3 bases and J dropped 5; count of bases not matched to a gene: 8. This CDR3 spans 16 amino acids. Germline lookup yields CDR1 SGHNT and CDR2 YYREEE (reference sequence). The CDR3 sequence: CASSSAGQGNNEKLFF. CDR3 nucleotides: TGTGCCAGCAGCTCAGCGGGACAGGGTAACAATGAAAAACTGTTTTTT. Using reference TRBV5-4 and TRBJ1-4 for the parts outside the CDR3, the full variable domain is ETGVTQSPTHLIKTRGQQVTLRCSSQSGHNTVSWYQQALGQGPQFIFQYYREEENGRGNFPPRFSGLQFPNYSSELNVNALELDDSALYLCASSSAGQGNNEKLFFGSGTQLSVL.